This TCR beta chain came from a study of shared clonotypes between healthy human individuals (TCRdb year 2020). For context, the study as a whole: The cohort comprised two women and a few men aged 18 to 49 years. Between about 0.85 and 10 billion PBMCs per donor were obtained by leukapheresis. The study deeply sequenced blood TCR repertoires of about 5 healthy adults to estimate repertoire size and the extent of clonotype sharing between individuals. Different laboratories and diverse techniques were used to prepare libraries and sequence TCR repertoires, to increase sequencing depth and limit assay-specific biases. Per donor, three plates each were used for CD4 naive and CD4 memory, two for CD8 naive, and one for CD8 memory.

Using the deep immunoSEQ assay, multiplex PCR amplified TCR CDR3 regions from genomic DNA. Extracted genomic DNA from each cell subset was distributed evenly across all wells of several immunoSEQ 96-well plates, and each plate was treated as a replicate. Each replicate PCR for sorted subsets received about 0.2 ug genomic DNA, equal to roughly 33,000 T cell genomes. The purified libraries were quantified using a Qubit 3.0 fluorometer, sized with a Bioanalyzer 2100, and then quantified again using the KAPA Library Quantification kit. Every immunoSEQ 96-well plate was sequenced on a dedicated single-read 150-cycle Illumina NextSeq 550 flow cell. From the authors' description of their analysis: Because the immunoSEQ output held only junctional sequences and lacked quality scores, the filtering could not match the filtering applied to full-length reads. Sequences were annotated with PyIR, a Python wrapper for IgBLAST v1.9, and V/J genes and CDR3 were assigned using IMGT germline references. Any read was removed if the V/J assignment was weak (E-value above 1e-6), the CDR3 was missing, or the read contained stop codons, out-of-frame junctions, or ambiguous translated residues. V3J clonotypes were defined as sequences sharing an identical inferred V gene, J gene, and CDR3 amino acid sequence. Percentage overlap between repertoires was computed as shared unique clonotypes divided by the size of the smaller repertoire. Three approaches were used to assess repertoire richness: RTK rarefaction, the Chao1 estimator, and Recon v2.1 estimates of unobserved clonotypes. Generation probabilities were computed with OLGA for all TCRbeta clonotypes obtained by the gDNA method from four donors. The table was pulled from immuneACCESS by TCRdb, which kept in-frame rearrangements only. Such tables lose some clones; where checked, under half of the loss comes from unresolved V genes, and the rest has no known cause. V and J calls and clone size are given by that table; D and trimming were obtained from the DNA. The sample profile shows around 2,000,000 clones; approximately 95% of them were found once. The ten largest account for about 1.1% of the sample.

The paper as a whole reports these results and caveats: Sampling was restricted to blood, and TCR repertoires in tissue are likely to differ from TCR repertoires in blood. When a handful of donors were compared, the shared fraction of clonotypes was around 5.1% for naive CD4, 3.5% to 4% for naive CD8, 2.3% for memory CD4, and approximately 0.4% for memory CD8. Incomplete sequencing was indicated by rarefaction of sorted-subset datasets, despite the large sequencing depth. Naive subsets generally had larger estimated clonotype richness than memory subsets. Higher generation probabilities were observed for clonotypes shared by all four sorted-subset donors than for non-shared clonotypes. Because the study included a small number of donors, the genetic and exposure-history diversity represented was limited. Pairwise subsampling indicated that sequencing depth was expected to affect the degree of clonotype sharing among donors.

CD8 naive samples were CD45RO-negative cells positively selected for CCR7, giving a CD45RA+CCR7+ population that excluded TemRA cells. Donors were healthy HIV-negative adults with no recently reported acute infections or vaccinations. Only Caucasian adults living in Nashville, Tennessee, USA were represented among the donors. Blood was obtained by leukapheresis, after which PBMCs were separated by Ficoll-Histopaque density gradient centrifugation and cryopreserved in liquid nitrogen vapor phase. Analytical flow cytometry was used to check the purity and quantity of each magnetically sorted T cell population. Genomic DNA was isolated from every sorted fraction and measured by UV absorbance on a Nanodrop 2000c. In the case of this clone: Its recognized antigen is unknown. Base qualities are missing; no much larger clone stands one base away.

The CDR3 spans 15 residues, from the cysteine through the phenylalanine. Of the read, only the CDR3 DNA is kept; its 45 bases are in frame from base 1. CDR1 and CDR2 are drawn from the germline V gene: MDHEN, SYDVKM. V drops 3 bases and J drops 2 bases, leaving 11 bases in between. Specimen: naive CD8+ T cells sorted from blood. The sample's cell subset or site, from its label and the paper: CD45RA+CCR7+. The clonotype originates from a man between 18 and 35 years old in good health. The rearrangement joined TRBV28 to TRBJ1-5; matching of 5 bases hints at TRBD1 as the D gene. The sequenced DNA: TGTGCCAGCAGTTTTTCAGGGTCGGGCAATCAGCCCCAGCATTTT. It codes for CASSFSGSGNQPQHF. Joined to the reference TRBV28 and TRBJ1-5 proteins, this CDR3 gives the full variable domain: DVKVTQSSRYLVKRTGEKVFLECVQDMDHENMFWYRQDPGLGLRLIYFSYDVKMKEKGDIPEGYSVSREKKERFSLILESASTNQTSMYLCASSFSGSGNQPQHFGDGTRLSIL.